The present T cell receptor beta chain was sequenced within a study of CD8+CD57+ T cells in acquired aplastic anemia. Whole-study findings and limits: It was found that some 30 CD8+ CDR3 sequences were shared between patients and controls. For CD8+ Simpson's diversity, patients and controls showed no significant difference.

This clonotype has just one count. Its specificity is unknown. The V end lost 9 bases, the J end lost 8 bases, and 11 bases lay between the germline ends. Per the germline V gene, CDR1 is KGHDR and CDR2 is SFDVKD. CDR3 length equals 11 residues. Profiling that covered TCR beta VDJ and CDR3 relied on genomic DNA as its template. TCRdb reprocessed the reads via MiXCR and lists one record per CDR3 protein. Here the sample spans some 140,000 distinct CDR3 sequences, 35% to 50% being singletons. The receptor was derived from a human donor in good health, serving as a control. The sequenced material came from sorted CD4+, CD8+, or CD8+CD57+ T cells (not recorded which) from PBMCs. The rearrangement joins TRBV24-1 to TRBJ2-3; D is unclear. The CDR3 coding sequence is TGTGCCACCGAGTATATGGGTACGCAGTATTTT. Amino acid sequence: CATEYMGTQYF.